This T cell receptor (beta chain) was sequenced during a study of T cell responses to AZD1222 COVID-19 vaccine. As regards this clone: Its target is not known.

The CDR3 consists of 14 residues. V lost 5 bases to trimming and J lost 8 bases, with 18 bases between them. Germline loops: CDR1 SEHNR, CDR2 FQNEAQ (reference sequence). Study findings and constraints: The study identified only a handful of AZD1222 recipients as seropositive at baseline. Vaccine-related CD4 TCRs covered spike, predominating at 160-218 and 743-854.

Libraries were prepared by immunoSEQ multiplex PCR; TCRdb keeps only in-frame clonotypes and omits some of them. The table has 130,000 to 150,000 clones, more than 90% seen once. The starting material was peripheral blood, obtained on day 0 of AZD1222 vaccination. The sequence was obtained from an adult in good health. V gene TRBV7-9 combines with J gene TRBJ1-2; perhaps TRBD1 as D (6 bases). This CDR3 is CASSPQQGFYGYTF. The CDR3 bases are TGTGCCAGCAGCCCGCAACAGGGCTTCTACGGCTACACCTTC.